Below, one TCR beta chain is given with its context. The sample is drawn from a study of cytomegalovirus exposure and HLA in healthy donors. With 6 bases removed from V and 6 bases from J, the gap between germline ends came to 15 bases. The CDR3 loop spans 14 amino acids. Germline CDR1 and CDR2: LNHDA and SQIVND (reference sequence). The PCR employed 60 Vbeta primers together with 13 Jbeta primers. This table comes from immunoSEQ multiplex PCR, and its TCRdb copy is limited to in-frame clones, with some not included. The sample lists about 120,000 clones, 80% to 85% occurring once. The receptor's source is a woman aged 40 to 55 in good health and CMV-seronegative. The genes are TRBV19 and TRBJ1-5; maybe TRBD1 (5 bases). The sequencing input was PBMCs. The CDR3 DNA sequence: TGTGCCAGTAGGCTGGAAGGGGCCGGTCAGCCCCAGCATTTT. Translation gives CASRLEGAGQPQHF.